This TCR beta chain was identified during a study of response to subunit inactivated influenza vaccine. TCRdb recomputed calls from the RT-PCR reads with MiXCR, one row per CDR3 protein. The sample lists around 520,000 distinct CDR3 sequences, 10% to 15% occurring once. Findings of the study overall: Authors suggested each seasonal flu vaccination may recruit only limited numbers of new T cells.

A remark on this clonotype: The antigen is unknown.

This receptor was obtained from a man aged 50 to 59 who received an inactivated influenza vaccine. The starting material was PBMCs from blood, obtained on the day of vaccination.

The CDR3 DNA follows: TGTGCCAGCAGCTTAGTGGGACAGAGTAGACAAGAGACCCAGTACTTC. It is translated as CASSLVGQSRQETQYF. This chain uses TRBV7-2 with TRBJ2-5, with 7 positions matching TRBD1. The ends lost 1 base at V and 2 bases at J; junction bases unmatched: 7. The CDR3 is 16 residues long. Germline V gene lookup returns CDR1 SGHTA and CDR2 FQGNSA.